This T cell receptor (beta chain) comes out of a study of cytomegalovirus exposure and HLA in healthy donors. Overall study findings and caveats: Three chains linked to CMV were shown in vitro to be specific for CMV antigens. The authors enumerated roughly 180 TCR beta chains as linked to cytomegalovirus.

This PCR relied on a set of 60 Vbeta primers and 13 Jbeta primers. The repertoire was sequenced with immunoSEQ multiplex PCR; TCRdb's copy has only in-frame clones and lacks some. Counted here are more than 90,000 clones, 81% occurring once; the ten biggest clones make up roughly 4%. Concerning this clone itself: Its cognate antigen is unknown.

The TCR sequence derives from a woman aged 70-85 years in good health and CMV-seropositive. Sequencing was performed on PBMCs.

CDR3 region: CAANGEYNSPLHF. For the CDR3, the DNA is TGTGCCGCGAATGGGGAGTATAATTCACCCCTCCACTTT. V usage is TRBV30 and J usage is TRBJ1-6; D remains unclear. The CDR3 runs to 13 residues. CDR1 GTSNPN and CDR2 SVGIG come from the germline V gene (reference sequence). V was pared by 8 bases and J by 4 bases, with 12 bases between. Filled out from reference TRBV30 and TRBJ1-6, the complete variable domain reads SQTIHQWPATLVQPVGSPLSLECTVEGTSNPNLYWYRQAAGRGLQLLFYSVGIGQISSEVPQNLSASRPQDRQFILSSKKLLLSDSGFYLCAANGEYNSPLHFGNGTRLTVT.